The T cell receptor (beta chain) under discussion was sequenced for a study of Tregs in tolerant kidney transplant recipients. General observations from the study: Findings come from small patient numbers and require larger validation.

Losses at the gene ends were 2 bases for V and 2 bases for J; bases not matched to a gene: 6. Looked up from germline, CDR1 is SGHRS and CDR2 is YFSETQ. The CDR3 is made up of 15 amino acids. Data came from immunoSEQ multiplex PCR; TCRdb stores just in-frame clones and leaves some out. The sample has approximately 99,000 clones; 90% are singletons. On this clone itself: No antigen is known for it.

CD4+CD25+CD127- Tregs, CD4+CD25- non-Tregs, CD4 and CD8 cells were sorted. The chain links TRBV5-1 to TRBJ2-5; 7 bases fit TRBD1. The origin of this receptor is a human donor who received a combined kidney and bone marrow transplant. The specimen comprised CD4+ T cells from blood, sampled before the transplant. The CDR3 loop reads CASSLGQAGQETQYF. In DNA form, the CDR3 reads TGCGCCAGCAGCTTAGGACAGGCCGGACAAGAGACCCAGTACTTC.